This TCR beta chain was identified in a study of T cells in Graves' hyperthyroidism and ophthalmopathy. Diagnosis of hyperthyroidism was new in patients aged 18 to 65, and its duration was under 2 months. Every diagnosis used clinical symptoms, serum thyroxine and TRAb, thyroid ultrasound and orbital computed tomography. J was trimmed by 6 bases and V by 2 bases; bases with no gene match: 10. This CDR3 is 15 amino acids long. Germline V lookup: CDR1 GTSNPN, CDR2 SVGIG (reference sequence). This clonotype has at least ten counts. Its antigen remains unknown. The study's findings and limits: The model made its ophthalmopathy prediction, and onset followed a median roughly 6.5 months later.

There were TCR beta CDR3 regions amplified from RNA transcripts. The HTBI primer set drove a first-round RT-PCR of the TCR CDR3. TCRdb re-derived calls from the multiplex PCR reads in MiXCR, one entry per CDR3 protein. The sample has about 560,000 distinct CDR3 sequences; 14% are singletons. Sequencing was carried out using blood. The chain uses TRBV30 and TRBJ2-4; 7 positions match TRBD2. This clonotype was obtained from a woman in her 40s with Graves' hyperthyroidism. The CDR3 sequence: CAWSFTGGSGNIQYF. The DNA of the CDR3 is TGTGCCTGGAGTTTCACGGGAGGTTCCGGAAACATTCAGTACTTC.